The clone carrying this T cell receptor beta chain appeared a few times. Antigen: not known. These data are taken from a study of T-cell memory formation after mild COVID-19. TCRalpha and TCRbeta libraries used 5'RACE with constant-segment primers and UMIs. TCRdb reprocessed the 5' RACE reads via MiXCR and lists one record per CDR3 protein. The sample lists 250,000 to 300,000 distinct CDR3 sequences; 15% to 20% were seen once. This CDR3 is 13 amino acids long. V lost 5 bases, J lost 6 bases, and 6 bases stayed unmatched. The V gene's germline CDR1 is SGHTA and CDR2 FQGNSA. The study's findings and limits: Contracting CD4+ clones were located mainly in CM and EM, and CD8+ clones in EMRA. Clones contracting across day 15 to 85 had a balanced CD4/CD8 profile; later expanding clones leaned CD4+.

This clonotype was obtained from a man aged 18 to 29 who had mild COVID-19 (a few samples of this study predate the infection). Cell type and time point are not known. The J gene is TRBJ2-7, the V gene TRBV7-2; the match to TRBD1 covers 8 bases. The sequenced sample was PBMCs or a T cell subset sorted from them (not recorded which). In nucleotides, the CDR3 is TGTGCCAGCAGCCCGGACAGGGAGGTCGAGCAGTACTTC. Its protein is CASSPDREVEQYF.